Below, 26 T cell receptor beta chains from the same sample are listed, as sequenced in a study of blood T cell repertoires in COVID-19. Using immunoSEQ multiplex PCR, the repertoire was profiled, and TCRdb retains in-frame clones only, with some absent. The sample lists hundreds of thousands of clones; over 75% were seen once. Specimen: PBMCs or T cells enriched from blood (not recorded which). These receptors came from a man between 25 and 39 years old who had recovered from COVID-19.

This chain links TRBV7-9 with TRBJ1-5, with D unresolved. Germline V gene sequence: CDR1 SEHNR, CDR2 FQNEAQ (reference sequence). With 1 base removed from V and 6 bases from J, the gap between germline ends came to 10 bases. The length of the CDR3 is 14 residues. This chain's CDR3 is CASSLEGGSQPQHF. The DNA of the CDR3 is TGTGCCAGCAGCTTAGAGGGAGGGTCTCAGCCCCAGCATTTT.

V and J are TRBV29-1 and TRBJ2-1; tentatively, D is TRBD2 (6 bases). V lost 4 bases, J lost 4 bases, and 17 bases lay in between. The CDR3 consists of 15 residues. Per germline, CDR1 SQVTM and CDR2 ANQGSEA. This CDR3 reads CSVGLSGDLYNEQFF. As DNA, the CDR3 is TGCAGCGTTGGCCTTAGCGGAGACCTTTACAATGAGCAGTTCTTC.

The gene calls are TRBV2 and TRBJ1-2; no definite D call. The CDR3 spans 12 residues. The V end was cut by 11 bases, the J end by 1 base, with 11 bases between. The germline gives CDR1 SNHLY, CDR2 FYNNEI. DNA for the CDR3: TGTGCCGACACGGCCCTTAACTATGGCTACACCTTC. Protein product: CADTALNYGYTF.

In DNA form, the CDR3 reads TGTGCCAGCAGCTTAGTGGCGGGAACTAATCAGCCCCAGCATTTT. This encodes CASSLVAGTNQPQHF. The chain joins TRBV7-2 to TRBJ1-5; D unclear. Deletions cut 1 base from V and 4 bases from J, with 11 bases between. Germline V gene data show CDR1 as SGHTA and CDR2 as FQGNSA. This CDR3 is 15 amino acids long. The variable domain in full, with the rest retrieved from reference TRBV7-2 and TRBJ1-5, is GAGVSQSPSNKVTEKGKDVELRCDPISGHTALYWYRQSLGQGLEFLIYFQGNSAPDKSGLPSDRFSAERTGGSVSTLTIQRTQQEDSAVYLCASSLVAGTNQPQHFGDGTRLSIL.

In its sample, this clone was seen once. The chain combines TRBV27 with TRBJ2-6; the D gene is possibly TRBD2 (5 bases). Germline values: CDR1 MNHEY, CDR2 SMNVEV (reference sequence). Deletions cut 8 bases from V and 0 bases from J, with 11 bases between. The length of the CDR3 is 15 residues. CDR3: CASGRGASGANVLTF. In DNA, the CDR3 is TGTGCCAGCGGCCGGGGAGCCTCTGGGGCCAACGTCCTGACTTTC.

The J gene is TRBJ2-5, the V gene TRBV7-8, with 10 bases that match TRBD2. The CDR3 consists of 17 residues. The germline CDR1 and CDR2 sequences are SGHVS and FQNEAQ. V dropped 4 bases and J dropped 4; count of bases not matched to a gene: 12. The CDR3 DNA is TGTGCCAGCAGCTACCCCCCCCTAGCGGGAGTGAGAGAGACCCAGTACTTC. Protein sequence: CASSYPPLAGVRETQYF.

The gene calls are TRBV3-1 (or the pseudogene TRBV3-2) and TRBJ2-7; 7 nucleotides line up with TRBD2. V dropped 0 bases and J dropped 5; count of bases not matched to a gene: 10. Germline values: CDR1 LGHDT, CDR2 YNNKEL (reference sequence). The CDR3 runs 16 residues. CDR3 residues: CASSQDGAGAENEQYF. The CDR3 region has the DNA TGTGCCAGCAGCCAAGACGGTGCGGGAGCCGAAAACGAGCAGTACTTC.

A word on this clone: This specimen includes other DNA sequences encoding the same CDR3. The chain is built from TRBV19 and TRBJ2-7; TRBD2 matches at 9 bases. Germline V gene data show CDR1 as LNHDA and CDR2 as SQIVND (reference sequence). CDR3 length: 14 amino acids. Trimming removed 4 bases from V and 0 bases from J; junction bases left unmatched: 1. Here the CDR3 reads CASSRLAASYEQYF. The CDR3, as DNA: TGTGCCAGTAGTAGACTAGCGGCCTCCTACGAGCAGTACTTC.

The chain recombines TRBV5-1 with TRBJ2-1; D gene ambiguous. The CDR3 consists of 12 residues. Germline V gene lookup returns CDR1 SGHRS and CDR2 YFSETQ. The V gene lost 5 bases and the J gene lost 7 bases, with 10 bases spanning the gap. CDR3 DNA: TGCGCCAGCAGATTCGGTGAGAATGAGCAGTTCTTC. This gives the protein CASRFGENEQFF.

This chain joins TRBV7-3 and TRBJ2-1, with 8 bases lining up with TRBD2. Germline CDR1 and CDR2: SGHTA and FQGTGA. Trimming took 4 bases from V and 5 from J; bases not matched to a gene: 13. The CDR3 extends over 17 amino acids. DNA of the CDR3: TGTGCCAGCAGCTCACGACTGGGACTAGTCGTCCACAATGAGCAGTTCTTC. This sequence encodes CASSSRLGLVVHNEQFF.

The gene calls are TRBV28 and TRBJ1-1, with a possible D match to TRBD1 (5 bases). Trimming pared 8 bases from V and 1 base from J, leaving 11 bases between. Germline V CDR1 and CDR2: MDHEN, SYDVKM. The CDR3 is made up of 13 amino acids. CDR3 protein: CASRKGQNTEAFF. The CDR3 coding sequence is TGTGCCAGCCGGAAGGGGCAGAACACTGAAGCTTTCTTT.

The chain carries TRBV15 and TRBJ2-1; D is possibly TRBD2 (6 bases). The CDR3 length is 15 residues. Germline loops: CDR1 LNHNV, CDR2 YYDKDF (reference sequence). V was clipped by 8 bases and J by 6 bases, with 20 bases between them. The CDR3 region is CATGRDFQTSNEQFF. The CDR3, as DNA: TGTGCCACCGGCCGGGACTTCCAAACTTCCAATGAGCAGTTCTTC. Drawing the rest from reference TRBV15 and TRBJ2-1, the complete variable domain is DAMVIQNPRYQVTQFGKPVTLSCSQTLNHNVMYWYQQKSSQAPKLLFHYYDKDFNNEADTPDNFQSRRPNTSFCFLDIRSPGLGDTAMYLCATGRDFQTSNEQFFGPGTRLTVL.

This chain links TRBV2 with TRBJ2-2; 7 nucleotides align to TRBD2. CDR1 is SNHLY and CDR2 is FYNNEI in the germline V gene. The CDR3 has 16 amino acids. V was pared by 6 bases and J by 1 base, with 8 bases of the junction left unmatched. The CDR3: CASSPEVAGNTGELFF. The CDR3 bases are TGTGCCAGCAGCCCGGAGGTAGCGGGGAACACCGGGGAGCTGTTTTTT. The complete variable domain, with remaining parts taken from reference TRBV2 and TRBJ2-2, reads EPEVTQTPSHQVTQMGQEVILRCVPISNHLYFYWYRQILGQKVEFLVSFYNNEISEKSEIFDDQFSVERPDGSNFTLKIRSTKLEDSAMYFCASSPEVAGNTGELFFGEGSRLTVL.

V is TRBV6-5 and J is TRBJ1-1, with D possibly matching TRBD1 (5 bases). The germline V gene has CDR1 MNHEY and CDR2 SVGAGI. The CDR3 sequence is 15 residues long. The ends were cut back, 0 bases at V and 3 bases at J, with 11 bases in the middle. This chain's CDR3 is CASSYSRGEDTEAFF. In DNA form, the CDR3 reads TGTGCCAGCAGTTACTCGAGAGGGGAGGACACTGAAGCTTTCTTT.

This chain links TRBV7-9 with TRBJ2-2, with TRBD2 matching 10 bases. The V gene's germline CDR1 is SEHNR and CDR2 FQNEAQ (reference sequence). The CDR3 contains 16 residues. Germline trimming cut 4 bases from V and 1 base from J; bases unmatched to any gene: 3. The CDR3: CASSSRTSGNTGELFF. The DNA of the CDR3 is TGTGCCAGCAGCTCCCGGACTAGCGGGAACACCGGGGAGCTGTTTTTT.

V gene TRBV5-1 combines with J gene TRBJ1-3, with D possibly matching TRBD1 (6 bases). Germline-derived CDR1 and CDR2 are SGHRS and YFSETQ. The CDR3 runs to 16 residues. V lost 0 bases and J lost 0, with 10 bases in between. The chain's CDR3 is CASSLDTGRSGNTIYF. CDR3 nucleotide sequence: TGCGCCAGCAGCTTGGATACAGGGCGCTCTGGAAACACCATATATTTT.

This clone appeared a single time. The chain carries TRBV24-1 and TRBJ2-2; D possibly corresponds to TRBD2 (7 bases). With 4 bases removed from V and 5 bases from J, the gap between germline ends came to 16 bases. This CDR3 spans 16 amino acids. From germline, CDR1 is KGHDR and CDR2 SFDVKD. CDR3 residues: CATSEPGEGWTGELFF. The CDR3 region has the DNA TGTGCCACCAGTGAGCCAGGGGAGGGATGGACCGGGGAGCTGTTTTTT.

The V gene is TRBV6-5, the J gene TRBJ1-5, with D tentatively TRBD1 (6 bases). This CDR3 spans 15 amino acids. CDR1 is MNHEY and CDR2 is SVGAGI in the germline V gene. Trimming pared 2 bases from V and 7 bases from J, leaving 15 bases between. CDR3 bases: TGTGCCAGCAGTTACGGGGGGGCAAGGGGACAGCCCCAGCATTTT. Its translation is CASSYGGARGQPQHF.

This clone was detected once. The identical CDR3 is also encoded by other nucleotide sequences in the sample. This sequence joins TRBV30 and TRBJ2-1, with 7 bases aligning to TRBD1. V was pared by 4 bases and J by 7 bases, with 1 base of the junction left unmatched. The CDR3 sequence is 11 residues long. The V gene's germline CDR1 is GTSNPN and CDR2 SVGIG (reference sequence). CDR3 in DNA: TGTGCCTGGACCAGGGGGAATGAGCAGTTCTTC. This sequence encodes CAWTRGNEQFF.

This clone has only a few counts. The chain employs TRBV25-1 and TRBJ2-1; perhaps TRBD1 as D (6 bases). From germline, CDR1 is MGHDK and CDR2 SYGVNS. Trimming removed 2 bases at V and 0 bases at J, with 8 bases between. The CDR3 loop spans 15 amino acids. CDR3 DNA sequence: TGTGCCAGCAGTGAAAGGGGACACTCCTACAATGAGCAGTTCTTC. Amino acid sequence: CASSERGHSYNEQFF.

This clone showed up just a few times. The V gene is TRBV7-9, the J gene TRBJ1-2; D is unclear. Between the trimmed V and J ends, which lost 1 base and 8 bases, there was a span of 14 bases. The CDR3 has 14 amino acids. Germline V gene sequence: CDR1 SEHNR, CDR2 FQNEAQ (reference sequence). CDR3 in DNA: TGTGCCAGCAGCTTAGTCTCGCACGCGGGAGGCTACACCTTC. It specifies CASSLVSHAGGYTF.

This chain joins TRBV3-1 (or the pseudogene TRBV3-2) and TRBJ1-3; D ambiguous. Germline V CDR1 and CDR2: LGHDT, YNNKEL (reference sequence). The germline V and J ends were trimmed by 4 bases and 1 base, with 14 bases remaining between them. CDR3 length equals 16 residues. The CDR3, as DNA: TGTGCCAGCAGCCCCCTCGGGGAACCTTCTGGAAACACCATATATTTT. Its translation: CASSPLGEPSGNTIYF.

This rearrangement joins TRBV7-8 to TRBJ1-1; D possibly corresponds to TRBD1 (5 bases). CDR1 and CDR2 (germline): SGHVS, FQNEAQ. With 7 bases removed from V and 6 bases from J, the gap between germline ends came to 18 bases. The CDR3 totals 14 residues. CDR3 nucleotides: TGTGCCAGCACCGTTCACGCAGGGCTGGCTGAAGCTTTCTTT. This encodes CASTVHAGLAEAFF.

The chain is built from TRBV28 and TRBJ1-1; 9 bases align to TRBD1. This CDR3 has 13 residues. Trimming took 6 bases from V and 6 from J; bases not matched to a gene: 5. CDR1 and CDR2 from the germline V gene are MDHEN and SYDVKM. CDR3 protein: CASREQGAPEAFF. CDR3 sequence (DNA): TGTGCCAGCAGGGAACAGGGGGCTCCTGAAGCTTTCTTT.

The V call is TRBV5-4, the J call TRBJ2-6; 7 nucleotides line up with TRBD2. This CDR3 has 18 residues. Germline loops: CDR1 SGHNT, CDR2 YYREEE (reference sequence). The junction had 12 bases not matched to a gene; V was cut back by 4 bases and J by 2 bases. CDR3 sequence: CASSKDPGGGTGANVLTF. The CDR3 nucleotides read TGTGCCAGCAGCAAGGACCCGGGAGGAGGGACTGGGGCCAACGTCCTGACTTTC.

This clone was found once. This rearrangement joins TRBV30 to TRBJ2-1; D not certain. Germline CDR1 reads GTSNPN; CDR2 reads SVGIG (reference sequence). The CDR3 sequence is 13 residues long. With 0 bases removed from V and 4 bases from J, the gap between germline ends came to 7 bases. CDR3 in DNA: TGTGCCTGGAGTGTACTGCGGTACAATGAGCAGTTCTTC. Its protein product is CAWSVLRYNEQFF.